These 2 T cell receptor beta chains came from one sample sequenced in a study of T cells in localized non-small cell lung cancer. TCRdb's table, derived via immunoSEQ multiplex PCR, lists solely in-frame clones and lacks some. Among tens of thousands of clones listed, over 70% were seen once. The source material was PBMCs, sampled before any cancer treatment. The receptor source for this set is a man between 40 and 69 years old with stage II squamous cell lung carcinoma.

This chain uses TRBV19 with TRBJ1-2; possible D gene TRBD1, 6 bases. CDR1 LNHDA and CDR2 SQIVND come from the germline V gene (reference sequence). Trimming cost V 6 bases and J 7 bases, with 15 bases left between them. The CDR3 has 13 amino acids. CDR3 nucleotides: TGTGCCAGTAGCCCACAGGGCTCCTCTGGCTACACCTTC. Protein product: CASSPQGSSGYTF.

The chain combines TRBV21-1 with TRBJ1-5; the D call TRBD1 from the table was never checked on the DNA. TRBV21-1 constitutes a pseudogene. This CDR3 contains 20 residues. This CDR3 is CASSVKISSGTGAKEQPQHF. CDR3 in DNA: TGTGCCAGCAGCGTAAAGATTTCTAGTGGGACAGGGGCGAAAGAGCAGCCCCAGCATTTT.